The 16 T cell receptor beta chains listed next were all sequenced from one sample in a study of CD8 T cells in ankylosing spondylitis. TCRdb reprocessed the 5' RACE reads with MiXCR, giving one entry per CDR3 protein. The sample yields 8,400 or so distinct CDR3 sequences, 3.9% seen once. Sequenced sample: blood, either unsorted or a sorted T cell fraction (not recorded which). These receptors came from a female donor with ankylosing spondylitis or in good health (not recorded which).

This clonotype is medium-sized. The chain has TRBV9 and TRBJ1-2; D is unresolved. The CDR3 has 12 residues. Between the trimmed V and J ends, which lost 2 bases and 3 bases, there was a span of 5 bases. CDR1 and CDR2 from the germline V gene are SGDLS and YYNGEE. CDR3 DNA sequence: TGTGCCAGCAGCGTGCAGGACTATGGCTACACCTTC. Translating it yields CASSVQDYGYTF.

In its sample, this clonotype ranks as medium-sized (0.01 to 0.1%). The V and J genes are TRBV9 and TRBJ1-1; D is unclear. V lost 3 bases to trimming and J lost 1 base, with 13 bases between them. Germline CDR1 is SGDLS and CDR2 is YYNGEE. CDR3 size: 15 residues. The DNA for the CDR3 is TGTGCCAGCAGCGACATCCTCGGGTCGAACACTGAAGCTTTCTTT. Translating it yields CASSDILGSNTEAFF.

V usage is TRBV9 and J usage is TRBJ2-1; TRBD2 aligns across 12 bases. J was trimmed by 8 bases and V by 3 bases; bases with no gene match: 12. CDR1 SGDLS and CDR2 YYNGEE come from the germline V gene. There are 17 residues in the CDR3. The CDR3 bases are TGTGCCAGCAGCGCCCCTAGCGGGGGGGCAGGAGTAGATGAGCAGTTCTTC. This encodes CASSAPSGGAGVDEQFF.

This clonotype was seen repeatedly, ten times or more. This rearrangement joins TRBV9 to TRBJ2-7, with D possibly TRBD2 on 6 matching bases. V was clipped by 0 bases and J by 0 bases, with 10 bases between them. The CDR3 extends over 15 amino acids. Germline V lookup: CDR1 SGDLS, CDR2 YYNGEE. The CDR3 DNA follows: TGTGCCAGCAGCGTAGAAGGGACTGACTCCTACGAGCAGTACTTC. This sequence encodes CASSVEGTDSYEQYF.

This clonotype is judged medium-sized. CDR3 protein: CASSVGGSLSGNTIYF. The CDR3 DNA sequence: TGTGCCAGCAGCGTCGGAGGTTCCCTCTCTGGAAACACCATATATTTT. J is TRBJ1-3 and V is TRBV9, with no clear D. Germline V gene data show CDR1 as SGDLS and CDR2 as YYNGEE. The CDR3 has 16 residues. Trimming removed 2 bases from V and 0 bases from J, with 12 bases in between.

By share, this clonotype counts as medium-sized (0.01 to 0.1%). J is TRBJ1-2 and V is TRBV9, with D perhaps matching TRBD1 (5 bases). Per the germline V gene, CDR1 is SGDLS and CDR2 is YYNGEE. The CDR3 is 15 residues long. The V end was cut by 4 bases, the J end by 4 bases, with 17 bases between. CDR3 protein: CASSSSSDSTYGYTF. As DNA, the CDR3 is TGTGCCAGCAGCTCCAGTTCCGACAGCACCTATGGCTACACCTTC.

This clonotype was detected many times. This rearrangement joins TRBV9 to TRBJ2-1; 9 nucleotides agree with TRBD1. V trimming: 2 bases; J trimming: 3 bases; junction bases outside the gene matches: 12. CDR1 and CDR2 (germline): SGDLS, YYNGEE. This CDR3 region has 18 residues. Here the CDR3 reads CASSVPDRGSTNYNEQFF. The CDR3 nucleotides are TGTGCCAGCAGCGTTCCGGACAGGGGAAGTACTAACTACAATGAGCAGTTCTTC.

This clonotype was seen ten or more times. CDR3: CASSGPGPSTDTQYF. Here the CDR3 DNA reads TGTGCCAGCAGCGGGCCGGGACCTAGCACAGATACGCAGTATTTT. This chain connects TRBV9 to TRBJ2-3, with D perhaps given as TRBD1 or TRBD2 (5 bases each). The V and J ends lost 3 bases and 0 bases respectively, with 11 bases between them. The CDR3 contains 15 residues. Germline lookup yields CDR1 SGDLS and CDR2 YYNGEE.

At least ten counts were recorded for this clonotype. V usage is TRBV9 and J usage is TRBJ2-7, with 7 bases aligning to TRBD1. The junction had 2 bases not matched to a gene; V was cut back by 3 bases and J by 2 bases. The CDR3 is 13 amino acids. Germline V gene sequence: CDR1 SGDLS, CDR2 YYNGEE. The CDR3 sequence is CASSAQGAYEQYF. The CDR3 nucleotides are TGTGCCAGCAGCGCCCAGGGGGCCTACGAGCAGTACTTC.

This clonotype was observed a handful of times. The CDR3 bases are TGTGCCAGCAGCGTAGCCACAGAACGCCCGAACACCGGGGAGCTGTTTTTT. It specifies CASSVATERPNTGELFF. The gene calls are TRBV9 and TRBJ2-2; D uncertain. The germline V and J ends were trimmed by 0 bases and 0 bases, with 12 bases remaining between them. Germline lookup yields CDR1 SGDLS and CDR2 YYNGEE. CDR3 length equals 17 residues. The full variable domain, in which reference TRBV9 and TRBJ2-2 provide the parts outside the CDR3, is DSGVTQTPKHLITATGQRVTLRCSPRSGDLSVYWYQQSLDQGLQFLIQYYNGEERAKGNILERFSAQQFPDLHSELNLSSLELGDSALYFCASSVATERPNTGELFFGEGSRLTVL.

The rearrangement links TRBV4-3 to TRBJ2-5, with D possibly called TRBD1 or TRBD2 (5 bases each). CDR3 length: 12 amino acids. From germline, CDR1 is LGHNA and CDR2 YSLEER. The V and J ends lost 6 bases and 3 bases respectively, with 8 bases between them. Here the CDR3 reads CASRGVEETQYF. For the CDR3, the DNA is TGCGCCAGCAGGGGGGTGGAAGAGACCCAGTACTTC.

This clonotype has a count of ten or more. This sequence joins TRBV9 and TRBJ1-2; 11 nucleotides line up with TRBD1. Looked up from germline, CDR1 is SGDLS and CDR2 is YYNGEE. V was pared by 3 bases and J by 4 bases, with 5 bases of the junction left unmatched. The CDR3 runs to 15 residues. CDR3 protein: CASSAGTGGGYGYTF. The CDR3 bases are TGTGCCAGCAGCGCGGGGACAGGGGGTGGCTATGGCTACACCTTC.

This clonotype was seen at least ten times. The chain recombines TRBV9 with TRBJ2-3, with D tentatively TRBD2 (7 bases). Trimming stripped 1 base from V and 6 bases from J, with 15 bases between. Germline assignment: CDR1 SGDLS and CDR2 YYNGEE. CDR3 size: 15 residues. The CDR3 sequence is CASSVKGGPLDTQYF. CDR3 DNA sequence: TGTGCCAGCAGCGTAAAGGGGGGGCCTCTCGATACGCAGTATTTT.

This clonotype was counted at least ten times. This chain uses TRBV9 with TRBJ2-3; 8 bases align to TRBD1. Trimming at V came to 2 bases and at J to 0 bases, leaving 14 bases not matched to a gene. The CDR3 has 19 residues. CDR1 SGDLS and CDR2 YYNGEE come from the germline V gene. CDR3 region: CASSVNPGQGRTSTDTQYF. As DNA, the CDR3 is TGTGCCAGCAGCGTGAACCCAGGACAGGGAAGAACTAGCACAGATACGCAGTATTTT.

By share, this clonotype ranks as medium-sized. CDR3 sequence: CASSPGTIGTSAADTQYF. The CDR3 DNA reads TGTGCCAGCAGCCCCGGGACAATAGGGACTAGCGCGGCAGATACGCAGTATTTT. This chain links TRBV9 with TRBJ2-3; 10 bases agree with TRBD2. The ends lost 4 bases at V and 4 bases at J; junction bases unmatched: 15. Germline loops: CDR1 SGDLS, CDR2 YYNGEE. CDR3 length: 18 residues.

This clonotype was recorded many times. This chain uses TRBV9 with TRBJ1-2, with no clear D. Germline loops: CDR1 SGDLS, CDR2 YYNGEE. This CDR3 has 13 residues. V was cut by 1 base and J by 7 bases, with 11 bases left in between. CDR3 nucleotide sequence: TGTGCCAGCAGCGTAAGAACGACGGGTGGCTACACCTTC. Protein: CASSVRTTGGYTF.